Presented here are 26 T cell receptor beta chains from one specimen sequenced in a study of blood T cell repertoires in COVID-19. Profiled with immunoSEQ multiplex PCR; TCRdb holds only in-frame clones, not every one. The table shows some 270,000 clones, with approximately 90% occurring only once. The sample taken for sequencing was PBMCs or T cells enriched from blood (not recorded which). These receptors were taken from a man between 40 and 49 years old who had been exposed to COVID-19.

CDR3 loop: CSVGLLGTGANTEAFF. The CDR3 region has the DNA TGCAGCGTTGGTTTATTGGGGACAGGAGCCAACACTGAAGCTTTCTTT. This chain links TRBV29-1 with TRBJ1-1; 8 bases agree with TRBD1. The J segment lost 2 bases and the V segment lost 4 bases, leaving 12 bases of the junction unmatched. Germline V lookup: CDR1 SQVTM, CDR2 ANQGSEA. The CDR3 loop spans 16 amino acids.

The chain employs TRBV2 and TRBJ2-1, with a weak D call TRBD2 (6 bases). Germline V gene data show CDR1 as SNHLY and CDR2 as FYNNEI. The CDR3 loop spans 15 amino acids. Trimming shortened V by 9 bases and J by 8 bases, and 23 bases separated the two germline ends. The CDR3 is CARGGKTDFNHEQFF. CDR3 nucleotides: TGTGCCAGGGGGGGAAAAACTGATTTTAACCATGAGCAGTTCTTC. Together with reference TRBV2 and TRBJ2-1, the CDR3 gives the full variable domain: EPEVTQTPSHQVTQMGQEVILRCVPISNHLYFYWYRQILGQKVEFLVSFYNNEISEKSEIFDDQFSVERPDGSNFTLKIRSTKLEDSAMYFCARGGKTDFNHEQFFGPGTRLTVL.

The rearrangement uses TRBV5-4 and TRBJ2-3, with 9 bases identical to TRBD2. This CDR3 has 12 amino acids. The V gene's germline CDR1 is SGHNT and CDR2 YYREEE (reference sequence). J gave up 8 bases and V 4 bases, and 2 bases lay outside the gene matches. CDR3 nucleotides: TGTGCCAGCAGCGTGACTAGCGGTACGCAGTATTTT. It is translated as CASSVTSGTQYF.

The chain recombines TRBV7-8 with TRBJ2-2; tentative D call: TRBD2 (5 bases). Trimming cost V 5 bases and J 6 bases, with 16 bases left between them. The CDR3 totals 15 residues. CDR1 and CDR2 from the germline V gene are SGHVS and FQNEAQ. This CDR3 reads CASSDWSHSAGELFF. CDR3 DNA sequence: TGTGCCAGCAGCGATTGGAGTCATAGCGCCGGGGAGCTGTTTTTT.

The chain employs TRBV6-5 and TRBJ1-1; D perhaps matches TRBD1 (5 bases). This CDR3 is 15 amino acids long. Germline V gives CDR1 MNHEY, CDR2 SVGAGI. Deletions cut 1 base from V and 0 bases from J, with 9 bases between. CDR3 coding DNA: TGTGCCAGCAGTTACTTCCAGGGAATGAACACTGAAGCTTTCTTT. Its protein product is CASSYFQGMNTEAFF.

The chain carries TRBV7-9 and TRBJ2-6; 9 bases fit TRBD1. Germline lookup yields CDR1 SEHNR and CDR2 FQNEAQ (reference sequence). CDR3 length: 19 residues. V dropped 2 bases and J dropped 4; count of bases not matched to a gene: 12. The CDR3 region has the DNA TGTGCCAGCAGCTTAAAGAACCTACAGGGGGCTGGAGGGGCCAACGTCCTGACTTTC. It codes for CASSLKNLQGAGGANVLTF.

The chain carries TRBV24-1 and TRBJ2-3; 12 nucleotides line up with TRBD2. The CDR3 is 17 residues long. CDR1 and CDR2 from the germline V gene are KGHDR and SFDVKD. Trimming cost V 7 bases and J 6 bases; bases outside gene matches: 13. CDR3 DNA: TGTGCCACCAGCGCGAGGGGGGCTAGCGGGAGGGCGGATACGCAGTATTTT. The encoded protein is CATSARGASGRADTQYF.

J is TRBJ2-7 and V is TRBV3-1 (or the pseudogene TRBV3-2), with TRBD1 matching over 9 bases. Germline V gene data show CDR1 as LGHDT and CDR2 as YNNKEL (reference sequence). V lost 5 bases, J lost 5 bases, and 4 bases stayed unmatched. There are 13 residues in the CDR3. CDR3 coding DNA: TGTGCCAGCAGCGGCGGACAGGGGAACGAGCAGTACTTC. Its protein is CASSGGQGNEQYF.

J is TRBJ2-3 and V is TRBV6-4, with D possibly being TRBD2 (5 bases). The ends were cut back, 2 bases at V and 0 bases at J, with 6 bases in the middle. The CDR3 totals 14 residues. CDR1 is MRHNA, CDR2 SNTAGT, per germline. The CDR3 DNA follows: TGTGCCAGCAGTGACGGGAGTAGCACAGATACGCAGTATTTT. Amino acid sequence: CASSDGSSTDTQYF.

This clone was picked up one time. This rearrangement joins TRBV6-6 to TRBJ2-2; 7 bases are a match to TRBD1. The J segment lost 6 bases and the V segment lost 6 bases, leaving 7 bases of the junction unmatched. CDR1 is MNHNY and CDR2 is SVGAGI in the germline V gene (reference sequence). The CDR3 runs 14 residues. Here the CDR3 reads CASREQGRAGELFF. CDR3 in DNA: TGTGCCAGCAGGGAACAGGGGCGCGCCGGGGAGCTGTTTTTT.

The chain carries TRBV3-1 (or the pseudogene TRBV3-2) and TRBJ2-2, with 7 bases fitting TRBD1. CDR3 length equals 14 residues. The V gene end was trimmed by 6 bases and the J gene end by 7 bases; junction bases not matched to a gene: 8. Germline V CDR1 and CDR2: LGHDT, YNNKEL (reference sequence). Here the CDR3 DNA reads TGTGCCAGCAGACCAGAGGGACAGTTCGGGGAGCTGTTTTTT. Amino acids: CASRPEGQFGELFF.

CDR3 residues: CASSQEGGEKLFF. CDR3 DNA sequence: TGCGCCAGCAGCCAAGAAGGCGGGGAAAAACTGTTTTTT. This chain links TRBV4-3 with TRBJ1-4; D remains ambiguous. V lost 0 bases and J lost 8, with 7 bases in between. The CDR3 is made up of 13 amino acids. CDR1 and CDR2 from the germline V gene are LGHNA and YSLEER.

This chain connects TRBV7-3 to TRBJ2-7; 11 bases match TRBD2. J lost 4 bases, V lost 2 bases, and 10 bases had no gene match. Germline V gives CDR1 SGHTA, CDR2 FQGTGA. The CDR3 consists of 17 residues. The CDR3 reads CASSLLGTSGGIYEQYF. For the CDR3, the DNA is TGTGCCAGCAGCTTATTGGGGACTAGCGGAGGTATTTACGAGCAGTACTTC.

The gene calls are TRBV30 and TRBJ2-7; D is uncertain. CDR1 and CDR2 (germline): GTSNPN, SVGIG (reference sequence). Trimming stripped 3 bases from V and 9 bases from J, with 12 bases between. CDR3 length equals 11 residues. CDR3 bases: TGTGCCTGGAGAAAGAGCATGTGGCAGTACTTC. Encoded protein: CAWRKSMWQYF.

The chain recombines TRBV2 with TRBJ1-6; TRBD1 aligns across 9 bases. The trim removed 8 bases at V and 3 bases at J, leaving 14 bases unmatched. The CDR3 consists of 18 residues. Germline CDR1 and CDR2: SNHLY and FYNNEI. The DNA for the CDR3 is TGTGCCAGCCTCTTCGTAGCGGGACAGGGTAGCTATAATTCACCCCTCCACTTT. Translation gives CASLFVAGQGSYNSPLHF.

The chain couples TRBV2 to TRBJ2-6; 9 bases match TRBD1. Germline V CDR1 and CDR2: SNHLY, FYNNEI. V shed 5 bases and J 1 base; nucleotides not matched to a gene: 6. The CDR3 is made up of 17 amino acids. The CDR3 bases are TGTGCCAGCAGTCCGGGACAGGGCCAATCTGGGGCCAACGTCCTGACTTTC. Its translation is CASSPGQGQSGANVLTF.

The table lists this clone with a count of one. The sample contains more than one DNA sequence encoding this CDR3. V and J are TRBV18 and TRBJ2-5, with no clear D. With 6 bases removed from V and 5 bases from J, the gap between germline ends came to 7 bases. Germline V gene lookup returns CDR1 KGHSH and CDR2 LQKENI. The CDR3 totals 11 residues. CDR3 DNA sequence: TGTGCCAGCTCGTTAGAGGAGACCCAGTACTTC. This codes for CASSLEETQYF.

The CDR3 DNA reads as TGTGCCAGCAGCCCCCCCCCACAGGGGGGCATCTATGGCTACACCTTC. Its translation is CASSPPPQGGIYGYTF. The chain carries TRBV7-9 and TRBJ1-2; 8 bases are a match to TRBD1. The V and J ends lost 5 bases and 4 bases, in that order; junction bases with no gene match: 12. Looked up from germline, CDR1 is SEHNR and CDR2 is FQNEAQ (reference sequence). The CDR3 covers 16 residues.

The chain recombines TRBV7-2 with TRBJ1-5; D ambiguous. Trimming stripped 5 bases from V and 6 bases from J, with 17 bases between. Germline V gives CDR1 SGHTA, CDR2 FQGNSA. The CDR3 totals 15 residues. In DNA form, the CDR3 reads TGTGCCAGCAGCGACGGACCTTTAGCGGGTCAGCCCCAGCATTTT. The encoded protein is CASSDGPLAGQPQHF.

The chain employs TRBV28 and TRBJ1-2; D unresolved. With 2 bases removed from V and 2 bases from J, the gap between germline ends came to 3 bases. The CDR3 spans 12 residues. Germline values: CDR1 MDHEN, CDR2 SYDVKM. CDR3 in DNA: TGTGCCAGCAGTTTACTAAACTATGGCTACACCTTC. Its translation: CASSLLNYGYTF.

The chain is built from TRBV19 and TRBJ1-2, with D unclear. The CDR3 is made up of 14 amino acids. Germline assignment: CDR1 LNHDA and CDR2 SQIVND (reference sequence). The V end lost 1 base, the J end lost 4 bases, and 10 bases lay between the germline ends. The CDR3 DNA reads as TGTGCCAGTAGTATAGGTAACAGCCTCTATGGCTACACCTTC. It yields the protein CASSIGNSLYGYTF.

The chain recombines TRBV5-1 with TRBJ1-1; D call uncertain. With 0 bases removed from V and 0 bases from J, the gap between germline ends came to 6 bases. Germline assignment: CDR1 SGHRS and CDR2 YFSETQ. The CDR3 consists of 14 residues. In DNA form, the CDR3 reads TGCGCCAGCAGCTTGGGGGAGATGAACACTGAAGCTTTCTTT. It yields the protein CASSLGEMNTEAFF.

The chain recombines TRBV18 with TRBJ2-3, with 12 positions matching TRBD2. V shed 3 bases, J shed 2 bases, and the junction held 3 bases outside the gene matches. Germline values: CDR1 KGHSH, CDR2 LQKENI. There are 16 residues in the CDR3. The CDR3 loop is CASSPGLAGTTDTQYF. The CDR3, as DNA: TGTGCCAGCTCACCTGGACTAGCGGGAACCACAGATACGCAGTATTTT.

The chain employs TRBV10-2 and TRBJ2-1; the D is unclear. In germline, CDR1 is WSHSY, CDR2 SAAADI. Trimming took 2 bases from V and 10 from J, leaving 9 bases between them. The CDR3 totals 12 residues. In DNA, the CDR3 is TGCGCCAGCAGTGAGGGAGTTAAGGAGCAGTTCTTC. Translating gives CASSEGVKEQFF.

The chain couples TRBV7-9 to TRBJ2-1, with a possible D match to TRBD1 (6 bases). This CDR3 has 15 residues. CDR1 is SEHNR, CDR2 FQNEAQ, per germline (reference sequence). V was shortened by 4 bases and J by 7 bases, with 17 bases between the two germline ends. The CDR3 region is CASSSHRDLGNEQFF. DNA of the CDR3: TGTGCCAGCAGCTCACACAGGGATTTGGGAAATGAGCAGTTCTTC.

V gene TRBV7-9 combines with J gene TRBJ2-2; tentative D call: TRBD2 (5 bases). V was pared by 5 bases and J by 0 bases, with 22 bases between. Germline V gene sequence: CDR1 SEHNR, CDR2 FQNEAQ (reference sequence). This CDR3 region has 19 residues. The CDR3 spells CASSPRPTRAVANTGELFF. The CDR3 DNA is TGTGCCAGCAGCCCACGACCGACCAGAGCGGTAGCGAACACCGGGGAGCTGTTTTTT.